This T cell receptor beta chain was documented in a study of PD-1 blockade in classical Hodgkin lymphoma. Study-level information: Every 2 weeks, patients got 3 mg/kg intravenous nivolumab. The study's findings and limits: Baseline diversity in complete responders resembled that of newly diagnosed patients. Newly diagnosed patients were said to have less baseline TCR diversity than healthy donors did.

On this clone: Its antigen is currently unknown.

CDR1 and CDR2 (germline): MGHRA, YSYEKL. This CDR3 contains 15 residues. V was cut by 6 bases and J by 4 bases, with 18 bases left in between. All trial patients relapsed after autologous stem cell transplantation. The protocol was immunoSEQ multiplex PCR, while the TCRdb copy is restricted to in-frame clones and leaves out a portion. Among about 94,000 clones listed, 89% were seen once. Here the sequenced sample was peripheral blood mononuclear cells (PBMCs), taken before the second cycle of nivolumab. The receptor comes from a human donor with classical Hodgkin lymphoma. The V and J genes are TRBV4-1 and TRBJ2-5; D ambiguous. The CDR3 protein is CASSWSPGTGETQYF. As DNA, the CDR3 is TGCGCCAGCAGTTGGAGTCCAGGAACGGGAGAGACCCAGTACTTC.